The clone carrying this T cell receptor beta chain has more than one count but fewer than ten. Antigen: not known. Pregnant or lactating patients were excluded, as were those with uncontrolled infection or other autoimmune disease. Clinicians diagnosed patients from clinical symptoms, serum thyroxine and TRAb, thyroid ultrasound and orbital computed tomography. TCR beta CDR3 regions were amplified from RNA transcripts. TCR CDR3 regions were first amplified by RT-PCR with HTBI primers. TCRdb analysed the multiplex PCR reads with MiXCR anew, one entry per CDR3 protein. The table lists about 660,000 distinct CDR3 sequences, nearly 45% of them singletons. The sample comes from a study of T cells in Graves' hyperthyroidism and ophthalmopathy. Study observations and caveats: Most clonotypes expanded in thyroid above 0.001 were likewise present in blood.

Trimming left V 6 bases short and J 2 bases short, with 14 bases between. CDR3 length: 15 residues. CDR1 and CDR2 from the germline V gene are WSHSY and SAAADI. The source is an adult man with Graves' disease, either hyperthyroidism or ophthalmopathy (not recorded which). Material for sequencing was peripheral blood or thyroid tissue (not recorded which). This chain joins TRBV10-2 and TRBJ1-5; D unclear. Written as DNA, the CDR3 is TGCGCCAGCAGCTTGCAGAGGGCGGGCAATCAGCCCCAGCATTTT. This codes for CASSLQRAGNQPQHF.